This T cell receptor beta chain was identified during a study of neurological immune-mediated disorders. TCRdb re-called the 5' RACE reads through MiXCR, storing one row per CDR3 protein. The sample carries 45,000 to 65,000 distinct CDR3 sequences, roughly 8% recorded once. This clonotype was found many times. Its specificity is not known. Study-level findings and limits: No CDR3 amino acid sequences recurred among expanded clones across subjects, suggesting private repertoires in all groups. HTLV-1-associated myelopathy had the most TCR clonal expansion, while multiple sclerosis had the least, a level that fell below healthy controls.

Documented time point: longitudinal time-point 3. Volunteers at a blood bank in Maryland, USA, were the healthy controls. Libraries used 2 million unsorted PBMCs kept frozen in RNAlater. The clonotype comes from a woman between 40 and 55 years old in good health. The sample was PBMCs.

As DNA, the CDR3 is TGCGCCAGCGCCCCGGGGGACAGGGGTCGAGAGACCCAGTACTTC. Translation: CASAPGDRGRETQYF. J is TRBJ2-5 and V is TRBV4-3; 10 nucleotides align to TRBD1. The trim removed 8 bases at V and 4 bases at J, leaving 10 bases unmatched. The CDR3 spans 15 residues. From germline, CDR1 is LGHNA and CDR2 YSLEER.